Presented here are 19 T cell receptor beta chains from one specimen sequenced in a study of T cell responses to AZD1222 COVID-19 vaccine. The data were produced by immunoSEQ multiplex PCR, yet TCRdb's version contains in-frame clones alone and is incomplete. The sample holds around 97,000 clones; roughly 91% are singletons and the top ten take 4% to 5.5%. Source: peripheral blood, taken on day 0 of AZD1222 vaccination. These receptors all come from an adult in good health.

The chain joins TRBV4-3 to TRBJ1-2; tentatively, D is TRBD1 (5 bases). V was pared by 3 bases and J by 8 bases, with 19 bases between. The CDR3 runs to 15 residues. The germline V gene encodes CDR1 LGHNA and CDR2 YSLEER. The CDR3 loop is CASSQQTASEVGYTF. DNA for the CDR3: TGCGCCAGCAGCCAGCAGACAGCCTCCGAAGTGGGCTACACCTTC.

The chain uses TRBV5-5 and TRBJ2-7; D may be TRBD2 (5 bases). The CDR3 length is 14 residues. With 4 bases removed from V and 2 bases from J, the gap between germline ends came to 13 bases. CDR1 SGHKS and CDR2 YYEKEE come from the germline V gene (reference sequence). The CDR3 DNA follows: TGTGCCAGCAGCAAAGACCCGGGAACCTACGAGCAGTACTTC. The encoded protein is CASSKDPGTYEQYF.

This clone was recorded a few times. The chain is built from TRBV5-4 and TRBJ2-5, with 8 bases identical to TRBD1. Germline loops: CDR1 SGHNT, CDR2 YYREEE (reference sequence). V gave up 5 bases and J gave up 1 base; unmatched junction bases: 7. CDR3 length: 15 amino acids. CDR3 region: CASRTDRGSQETQYF. The CDR3 DNA sequence: TGTGCCAGCAGAACCGACAGGGGTAGCCAAGAGACCCAGTACTTC.

The J gene is TRBJ2-2, the V gene TRBV19; D might be TRBD1 (5 bases). The CDR3 length is 14 residues. V lost 3 bases, J lost 6 bases, and 11 bases lay in between. Germline lookup yields CDR1 LNHDA and CDR2 SQIVND (reference sequence). CDR3 region: CASSIGQGAGELFF. Written as DNA, the CDR3 is TGTGCCAGTAGTATCGGACAAGGGGCCGGGGAGCTGTTTTTT. Combining the CDR3 with reference TRBV19 and TRBJ2-2 gives the whole variable domain DGGITQSPKYLFRKEGQNVTLSCEQNLNHDAMYWYRQDPGQGLRLIYYSQIVNDFQKGDIAEGYSVSREKKESFPLTVTSAQKNPTAFYLCASSIGQGAGELFFGEGSRLTVL.

This chain links TRBV15 with TRBJ1-1; the D is unclear. The CDR3 consists of 11 residues. The germline V gene has CDR1 LNHNV and CDR2 YYDKDF (reference sequence). V was cut by 4 bases and J by 3 bases, with 3 bases left in between. The CDR3 loop reads CATSTDTEAFF. Written as DNA, the CDR3 is TGTGCCACCAGCACCGACACTGAAGCTTTCTTT.

This chain uses TRBV28 with TRBJ1-6; 8 positions agree with TRBD1. The CDR3 runs 16 residues. V gave up 6 bases and J gave up 5 bases; unmatched junction bases: 9. Per the germline V gene, CDR1 is MDHEN and CDR2 is SYDVKM. For the CDR3, the DNA is TGTGCCAGCAGCGCCTCCCGGGACAGGCATAATTCACCCCTCCACTTT. Its protein is CASSASRDRHNSPLHF.

This clone has a handful of counts. The chain employs TRBV2 and TRBJ2-1; perhaps TRBD1 as D (5 bases). Germline loops: CDR1 SNHLY, CDR2 FYNNEI. This CDR3 has 13 residues. The V and J ends lost 6 bases and 1 base respectively, with 7 bases between them. The CDR3 loop reads CASRQESYNEQFF. CDR3 nucleotides: TGTGCCAGCAGACAGGAATCCTACAATGAGCAGTTCTTC.

A few counts support this clone. The rearrangement links TRBV7-6 to TRBJ2-2; the match to TRBD1 covers 12 bases. Unmatched junction bases numbered 12, after V lost 5 bases and J lost 5 bases. This CDR3 contains 18 residues. Germline V gene data show CDR1 as SGHVS and CDR2 as FNYEAQ. The chain's CDR3 is CASSPIIGTGGPTGELFF. In DNA form, the CDR3 reads TGTGCCAGCAGCCCCATTATAGGGACAGGGGGCCCGACCGGGGAGCTGTTTTTT.

This rearrangement joins TRBV4-1 to TRBJ2-7; D may match TRBD1 or TRBD2 (5 bases each). The CDR3 is made up of 15 amino acids. Trimming removed 1 base at V and 0 bases at J, with 10 bases between. Germline values: CDR1 MGHRA, CDR2 YSYEKL. CDR3 DNA sequence: TGCGCCAGCAGCCAAGCCGGGGCTAGCTCCTACGAGCAGTACTTC. It translates to CASSQAGASSYEQYF.

The V gene is TRBV28, the J gene TRBJ1-6; D is possibly TRBD1 (5 bases). Germline lookup yields CDR1 MDHEN and CDR2 SYDVKM. Trimming left V 4 bases short and J 2 bases short, with 9 bases between. CDR3 length equals 15 residues. The CDR3 reads CASSSVTAYNSPLHF. The CDR3, as DNA: TGTGCCAGCAGTTCCGTGACAGCCTATAATTCACCCCTCCACTTT.

The J gene is TRBJ2-1, the V gene TRBV27; 7 bases map to TRBD2. Germline loops: CDR1 MNHEY, CDR2 SMNVEV (reference sequence). V shed 8 bases and J 2 bases; nucleotides not matched to a gene: 6. This CDR3 is 14 amino acids long. The CDR3 sequence is CASAGGRTYNEQFF. Written as DNA, the CDR3 is TGTGCCAGCGCCGGGGGGAGAACCTACAATGAGCAGTTCTTC.

The chain uses TRBV27 and TRBJ1-2, with D possibly being TRBD1 (5 bases). Germline V gene data show CDR1 as MNHEY and CDR2 as SMNVEV (reference sequence). The CDR3 covers 14 residues. Deletions cut 0 bases from V and 4 bases from J, with 9 bases between. The DNA of the CDR3 is TGTGCCAGCAGTTTATCGGGGGGGACCTATGGCTACACCTTC. Its translation is CASSLSGGTYGYTF.

The chain carries TRBV14 and TRBJ2-7; D not resolved. Germline values: CDR1 SGHDN, CDR2 FVKESK. The CDR3 has 13 residues. V was shortened by 0 bases and J by 5 bases, with 8 bases between the two germline ends. The DNA for the CDR3 is TGTGCCAGCAGCCAAGAAGGGAAAAACGAGCAGTACTTC. Residues: CASSQEGKNEQYF.

This clone was seen just once. Written as DNA, the CDR3 is TGCGCCAGCAGCCGTGTGCGGGGGGCTATGGATACGCAGTATTTT. It specifies CASSRVRGAMDTQYF. V and J are TRBV4-1 and TRBJ2-3, with TRBD2 matching 8 bases. Germline V gene sequence: CDR1 MGHRA, CDR2 YSYEKL. The CDR3 is 15 amino acids. V shed 4 bases and J 6 bases; nucleotides not matched to a gene: 9.

V gene TRBV11-2 combines with J gene TRBJ1-1; TRBD1 matches at 7 bases. The V gene end was trimmed by 1 base and the J gene end by 4 bases; junction bases not matched to a gene: 9. CDR3 length: 16 residues. Per the germline V gene, CDR1 is SGHAT and CDR2 is FQNNGV. In DNA, the CDR3 is TGTGCCAGCAGCTTAGTGGCCAGGGGGGTCGGCACTGAAGCTTTCTTT. Translation gives CASSLVARGVGTEAFF.

This chain uses TRBV11-2 with TRBJ1-3, with D possibly matching TRBD1 (6 bases). Germline CDR1 reads SGHAT; CDR2 reads FQNNGV. The CDR3 extends over 15 amino acids. The V and J ends lost 4 bases and 0 bases respectively, with 10 bases between them. For the CDR3, the DNA is TGTGCCAGCAGCTCATTACAGGGCTCTGGAAACACCATATATTTT. This translates into CASSSLQGSGNTIYF.

This clone was counted a single time. V is TRBV4-3 and J is TRBJ1-6; no reliable D call. V was clipped by 4 bases and J by 10 bases, with 14 bases between them. CDR3 size: 14 residues. CDR1 is LGHNA, CDR2 YSLEER, per germline. CDR3 in DNA: TGCGCCAGCAGCCTTTCCCACTACGAATCACCCCTCCACTTT. Protein product: CASSLSHYESPLHF.

This chain connects TRBV28 to TRBJ1-5, with 8 bases lining up with TRBD1. The CDR3 runs to 19 residues. V shed 2 bases, J shed 0 bases, and the junction held 12 bases outside the gene matches. CDR1 and CDR2 (germline): MDHEN, SYDVKM. CDR3 region: CASSLLAGGWPHSNQPQHF. Here the CDR3 DNA reads TGTGCCAGCAGTTTACTTGCAGGGGGCTGGCCTCATAGCAATCAGCCCCAGCATTTT.

This clone was seen just once. The CDR3 loop reads CASSPQGNTIYF. In DNA, the CDR3 is TGTGCCAGCAGCCCTCAAGGAAACACCATATATTTT. J is TRBJ1-3 and V is TRBV7-9; no firm D call. Germline assignment: CDR1 SEHNR and CDR2 FQNEAQ (reference sequence). The ends were cut back, 5 bases at V and 4 bases at J, with 6 bases in the middle. This CDR3 contains 12 residues.